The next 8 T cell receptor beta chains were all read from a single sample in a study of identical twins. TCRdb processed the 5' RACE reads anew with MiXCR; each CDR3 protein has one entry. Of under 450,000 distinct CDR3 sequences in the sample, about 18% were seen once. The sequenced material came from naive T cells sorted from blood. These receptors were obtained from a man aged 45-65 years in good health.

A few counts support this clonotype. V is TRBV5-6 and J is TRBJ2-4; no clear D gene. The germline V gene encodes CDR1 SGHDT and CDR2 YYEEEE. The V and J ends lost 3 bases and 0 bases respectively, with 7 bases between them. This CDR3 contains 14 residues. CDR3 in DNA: TGTGCCAGCAGCTCTTTTGTAGCCAAAAACATTCAGTACTTC. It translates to CASSSFVAKNIQYF.

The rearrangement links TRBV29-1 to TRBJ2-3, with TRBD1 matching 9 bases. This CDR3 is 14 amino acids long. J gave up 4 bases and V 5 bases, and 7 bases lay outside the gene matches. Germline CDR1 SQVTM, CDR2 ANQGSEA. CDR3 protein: CSVTWRTGADTQYF. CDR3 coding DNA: TGCAGCGTTACCTGGAGGACAGGGGCAGATACGCAGTATTTT.

CDR3 sequence reads: CASSSRGARVLANTEAFF. The CDR3 bases are TGTGCCAGCAGCTCCAGAGGGGCGCGGGTATTGGCGAACACTGAAGCTTTCTTT. V usage is TRBV5-4 and J usage is TRBJ1-1; TRBD1 might be the D (5 bases). Germline V gene lookup returns CDR1 SGHNT and CDR2 YYREEE (reference sequence). Trimming cost V 3 bases and J 1 base, with 22 bases left between them. This CDR3 has 18 residues.

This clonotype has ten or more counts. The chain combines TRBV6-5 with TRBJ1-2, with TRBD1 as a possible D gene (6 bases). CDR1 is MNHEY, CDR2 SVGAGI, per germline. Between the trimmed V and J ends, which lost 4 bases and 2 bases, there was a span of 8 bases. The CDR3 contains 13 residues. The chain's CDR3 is CASSSQGNYGYTF. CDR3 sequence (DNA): TGTGCCAGCAGTTCTCAGGGGAACTATGGCTACACCTTC.

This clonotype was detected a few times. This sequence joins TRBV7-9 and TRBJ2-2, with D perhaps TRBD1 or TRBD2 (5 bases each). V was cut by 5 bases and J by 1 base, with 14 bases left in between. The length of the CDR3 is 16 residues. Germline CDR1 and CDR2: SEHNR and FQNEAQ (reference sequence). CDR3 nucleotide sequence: TGTGCCAGCAGCGAACTAAGGGGAGTGAACACCGGGGAGCTGTTTTTT. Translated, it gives CASSELRGVNTGELFF.

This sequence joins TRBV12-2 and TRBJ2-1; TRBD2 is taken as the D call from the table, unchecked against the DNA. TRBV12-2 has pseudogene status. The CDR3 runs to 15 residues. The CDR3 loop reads CASRSPGLETGEQFF. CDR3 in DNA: TGTGCAAGTCGCTCTCCGGGACTAGAGACCGGTGAGCAGTTCTTC.

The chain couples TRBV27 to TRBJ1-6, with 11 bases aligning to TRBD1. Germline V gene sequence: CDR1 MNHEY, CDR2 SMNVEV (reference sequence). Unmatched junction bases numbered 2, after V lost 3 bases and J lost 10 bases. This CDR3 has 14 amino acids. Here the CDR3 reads CASSFGQGASPLHF. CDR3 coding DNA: TGTGCCAGCAGTTTCGGACAGGGGGCATCACCCCTCCACTTT.

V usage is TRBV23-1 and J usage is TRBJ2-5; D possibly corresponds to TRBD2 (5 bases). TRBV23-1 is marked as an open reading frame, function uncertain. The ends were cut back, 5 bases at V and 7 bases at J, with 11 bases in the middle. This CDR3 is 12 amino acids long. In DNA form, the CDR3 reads TGCGCCAGCAGTAATAGCGAGGGGACCCAGTACTTC. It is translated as CASSNSEGTQYF.